This T cell receptor beta chain was captured in a study of shared clonotypes between healthy human individuals. On this clone: Antigen specificity is unknown.

General study findings and limits: The sole specimen, blood, was sampled, and tissue repertoires likely differ. Donor clonotype sharing was expected to depend on sequencing depth. Non-shared clonotypes showed lower generation probabilities than clonotypes common to all four donors.

The CDR3 length is 15 residues. With 2 bases removed from V and 4 bases from J, the gap between germline ends came to 13 bases. Per germline, CDR1 SGHNT and CDR2 YYREEE (reference sequence). Generated by immunoSEQ multiplex PCR, the TCRdb table keeps only in-frame clones and is missing some. The sample has about 2.5 million clones, around 93% seen once; the top ten hold around 0.35%. Recent acute infections and vaccinations were absent in the healthy HIV-negative adult donors. Material: naive CD4+ T cells from PBMCs. Subset of the sample: CD45RA+ positively selected. The sequence was obtained from a man aged 18 to 29 in good health. Some clones in this sample may be carry-over from other donors' samples. The V gene is TRBV5-4, the J gene TRBJ2-1; no clear D gene. The CDR3 spells CASSFSATLYNEQFF. The DNA of the CDR3 is TGTGCCAGCAGCTTTTCTGCCACTCTTTACAATGAGCAGTTCTTC.